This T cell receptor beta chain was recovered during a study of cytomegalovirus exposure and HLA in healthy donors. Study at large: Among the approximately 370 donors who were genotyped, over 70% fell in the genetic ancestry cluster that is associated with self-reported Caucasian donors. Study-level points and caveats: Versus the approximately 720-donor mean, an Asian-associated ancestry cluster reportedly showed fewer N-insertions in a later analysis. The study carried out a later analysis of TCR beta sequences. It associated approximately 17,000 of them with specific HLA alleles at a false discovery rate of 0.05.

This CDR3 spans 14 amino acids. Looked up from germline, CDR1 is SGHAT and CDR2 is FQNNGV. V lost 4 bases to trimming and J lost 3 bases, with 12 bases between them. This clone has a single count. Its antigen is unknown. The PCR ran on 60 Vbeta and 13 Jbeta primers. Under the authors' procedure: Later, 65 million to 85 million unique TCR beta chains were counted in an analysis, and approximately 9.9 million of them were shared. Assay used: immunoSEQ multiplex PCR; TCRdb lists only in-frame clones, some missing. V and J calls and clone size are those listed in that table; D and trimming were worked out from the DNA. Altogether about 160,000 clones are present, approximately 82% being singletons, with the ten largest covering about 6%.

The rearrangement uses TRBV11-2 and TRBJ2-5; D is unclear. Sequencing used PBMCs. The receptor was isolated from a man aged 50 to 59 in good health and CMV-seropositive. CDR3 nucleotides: TGTGCCAGCAGCTCCCTCACCCGGGAAGAGACCCAGTACTTC. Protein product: CASSSLTREETQYF.